The next 14 T cell receptor beta chains were all read from a single sample in a study of spatial heterogeneity in lung cancer. Points from the study as a whole: How many expanded intratumoral alpha and beta TCRs were present tracked the tumor mutation count, which was a count of nonsynonymous mutations.

Their antigens remain unidentified. One entry per CDR3 protein results from TCRdb running MiXCR on the 5' RACE reads. The repertoire holds 6,000 to 8,500 distinct CDR3 sequences, approximately 3.6% seen once, with about 15% in the top ten. Time point: sample taken at primary tumor resection. The sequences come from lung tumor tissue, collected at surgery. Source of these receptors: a male donor with early-stage non-small cell lung cancer.

This clonotype was observed many times. J is TRBJ2-7 and V is TRBV3-1, with 8 bases lining up with TRBD2. CDR1 and CDR2 from the germline V gene are LGHDT and YNNKEL (reference sequence). The CDR3 runs to 14 residues. Trimming removed 4 bases from V and 6 bases from J; junction bases left unmatched: 8. CDR3 coding DNA: TGTGCCAGCAGCCCGCTGGGTAGCGGGACCGAGCAGTACTTC. Amino acids: CASSPLGSGTEQYF.

This clonotype is medium-sized in the sample. V is TRBV3-1 and J is TRBJ1-2, with a tentative D call TRBD1 (5 bases). V lost 0 bases to trimming and J lost 5 bases, with 10 bases between them. This CDR3 contains 14 residues. Germline CDR1 and CDR2: LGHDT and YNNKEL (reference sequence). The CDR3 DNA is TGTGCCAGCAGCCAAGAGGGGGTACGGTATGGCTACACCTTC. It yields the protein CASSQEGVRYGYTF.

This clonotype is medium-sized within its sample. The chain couples TRBV6-1 to TRBJ1-1; 9 bases line up with TRBD1. Germline CDR1 and CDR2: MNHNS and SASEGT. There are 15 residues in the CDR3. V shed 7 bases and J 1 base; nucleotides not matched to a gene: 7. DNA for the CDR3: TGTGCCAGCATTGGACAGGGGCAATCGAACACTGAAGCTTTCTTT. Translation: CASIGQGQSNTEAFF.

This clonotype was seen at least ten times. The chain couples TRBV6-6 to TRBJ2-3, with a possible D match to TRBD1 (8 bases). There are 16 residues in the CDR3. V was trimmed by 2 bases and J by 3 bases, leaving 15 bases between them. From germline, CDR1 is MNHNY and CDR2 SVGAGI (reference sequence). CDR3 region: CASSYDRGGGTDTQYF. The CDR3 region has the DNA TGTGCCAGCAGTTACGACAGGGGAGGGGGGACAGATACGCAGTATTTT.

The table lists this clonotype with a few counts. One base away lies a much larger clone, so this may be a sequencing read error. This chain links TRBV20-1 with TRBJ2-6, with D possibly TRBD1 on 5 matching bases. In germline, CDR1 is DFQATT, CDR2 SNEGSKA (reference sequence). This CDR3 contains 12 residues. CDR3 sequence: CSASSGANVLNF. In nucleotides, the CDR3 is TGCAGTGCCAGCTCTGGGGCCAACGTCCTGAATTTC.

This clonotype was observed many times. The chain employs TRBV11-2 and TRBJ1-1; D perhaps matches TRBD1 (5 bases). Germline loops: CDR1 SGHAT, CDR2 FQNNGV. The ends were cut back, 5 bases at V and 10 bases at J, with 14 bases in the middle. CDR3 length: 12 amino acids. The CDR3 nucleotides are TGTGCCAGCAGCCTATCGGAGGGGAGAGCTTTCTTT. Residues: CASSLSEGRAFF.

This clonotype is categorized as medium-sized. The CDR3 DNA reads as TGTGCCAGCAGCTTAGGATCGAACACCGGGGAGCTGTTTTTT. Translated, it gives CASSLGSNTGELFF. V is TRBV7-9 and J is TRBJ2-2; no definite D call. Germline-derived CDR1 and CDR2 are SEHNR and FQNEAQ (reference sequence). Trimming cost V 1 base and J 0 bases, with 3 bases left between them. The CDR3 loop spans 14 amino acids.

This clonotype showed up many times. The V gene is TRBV9, the J gene TRBJ1-1; D is perhaps TRBD1 (6 bases). Trimming stripped 7 bases from V and 0 bases from J, with 22 bases between. The CDR3 runs to 17 residues. Germline V gives CDR1 SGDLS, CDR2 YYNGEE. The DNA for the CDR3 is TGTGCCAGCTCAGTGCCCCGGGACAATAATTTGAACACTGAAGCTTTCTTT. Translated, it gives CASSVPRDNNLNTEAFF.

This clonotype was counted many times. This chain uses TRBV24-1 with TRBJ2-3; D is possibly TRBD2 (6 bases). V lost 4 bases and J lost 2, with 12 bases in between. Per germline, CDR1 KGHDR and CDR2 SFDVKD. The CDR3 length is 15 residues. The CDR3 DNA follows: TGTGCCACCAGTGAAACCCGGGACTCCACAGATACGCAGTATTTT. Translation: CATSETRDSTDTQYF.

This clonotype was found many times. This rearrangement joins TRBV7-6 to TRBJ2-5; D is perhaps TRBD1 or TRBD2 (5 bases each). This CDR3 has 13 residues. The germline CDR1 and CDR2 sequences are SGHVS and FNYEAQ. V was cut by 5 bases and J by 9 bases, with 16 bases left in between. CDR3 residues: CASSPPSLGAQYF. DNA for the CDR3: TGTGCCAGCAGCCCTCCCTCCCTGGGGGCCCAGTACTTC.

This clonotype was picked up many times. The chain uses TRBV12-3 or TRBV12-4 and TRBJ2-3, with 8 bases fitting TRBD2. After removal of 7 bases from V and 9 bases from J, the junction contained 9 bases not matched to a gene. The CDR3 length is 13 residues. The CDR3, as DNA: TGTGCCAGCAATCGGGAGGGGGGTGAAACGCAGTATTTT. It yields the protein CASNREGGETQYF.

This clonotype was counted ten times or more. The chain is built from TRBV5-4 and TRBJ2-1; 11 bases fit TRBD2. Per germline, CDR1 SGHNT and CDR2 YYREEE (reference sequence). The CDR3 contains 14 residues. Germline trimming cut 3 bases from V and 8 bases from J; bases unmatched to any gene: 4. CDR3 amino acids: CASSSSGGMYEQFF. The CDR3 DNA sequence: TGTGCCAGCAGCTCTAGCGGGGGGATGTATGAGCAGTTCTTC.

By sample share, this clonotype is medium-sized. V usage is TRBV6-5 and J usage is TRBJ2-1; TRBD1 matches at 8 bases. The CDR3 extends over 16 amino acids. In germline, CDR1 is MNHEY, CDR2 SVGAGI. V shed 2 bases, J shed 8 bases, and the junction held 11 bases outside the gene matches. The chain's CDR3 is CASSYEGTGGMDEQFF. In DNA form, the CDR3 reads TGTGCCAGCAGTTACGAGGGGACAGGTGGAATGGATGAGCAGTTCTTC.

Sample share makes this clonotype medium-sized (0.01 to 0.1%). The genes are TRBV27 and TRBJ1-1, with TRBD1 as a possible D gene (5 bases). There are 14 residues in the CDR3. With 5 bases removed from V and 11 bases from J, the gap between germline ends came to 21 bases. Germline-derived CDR1 and CDR2 are MNHEY and SMNVEV (reference sequence). In DNA form, the CDR3 reads TGTGCCAGCAGTCCTTGGGGCAACGTAGGCAAGGCTTTCTTT. Its protein product is CASSPWGNVGKAFF.